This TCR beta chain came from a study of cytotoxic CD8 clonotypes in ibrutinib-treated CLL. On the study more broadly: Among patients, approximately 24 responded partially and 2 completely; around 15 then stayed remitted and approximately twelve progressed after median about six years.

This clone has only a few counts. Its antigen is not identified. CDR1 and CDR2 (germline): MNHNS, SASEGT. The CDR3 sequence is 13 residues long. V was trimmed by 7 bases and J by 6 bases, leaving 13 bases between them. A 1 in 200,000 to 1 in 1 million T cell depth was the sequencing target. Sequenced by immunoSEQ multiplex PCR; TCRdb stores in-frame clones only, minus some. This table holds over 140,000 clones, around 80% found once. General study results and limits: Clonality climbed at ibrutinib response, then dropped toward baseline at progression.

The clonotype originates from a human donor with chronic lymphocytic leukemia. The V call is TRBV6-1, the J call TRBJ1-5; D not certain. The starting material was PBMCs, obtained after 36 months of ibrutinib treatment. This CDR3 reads CASNAARFQPQHF. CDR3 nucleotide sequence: TGTGCCAGCAATGCAGCTCGGTTTCAGCCCCAGCATTTT.